The 27 T cell receptor beta chains below were found in one sample sequenced in a study of T cell clonotyping in hematopoietic cell transplantation. This table comes from immunoSEQ multiplex PCR, and its TCRdb copy is limited to in-frame clones, with some not included. The sample contains around 14,000 clones, approximately 95% of which appear only once. This sample comprised PBMCs, obtained 30 days after allogeneic stem cell transplant. The source of these receptors is a male patient between 55 and 70 years old who had an allogeneic stem cell transplant from an unrelated donor, so the T cells may come from the graft donor. Some clones in this sample may be carry-over from other donors' samples.

J is TRBJ2-7 and V is TRBV25-1, with D tentatively TRBD2 (6 bases). The CDR3 covers 14 residues. Trimming took off 3 bases at V and 2 bases at J, with 11 bases between the two ends. Germline V CDR1 and CDR2: MGHDK, SYGVNS. CDR3 protein: CASSEAGRTYEQYF. The CDR3 bases are TGTGCCAGCAGTGAGGCAGGGAGGACCTACGAGCAGTACTTC.

The chain has TRBV4-3 and TRBJ1-2; D not resolved. The CDR3 is made up of 13 amino acids. Trimming removed 0 bases from V and 4 bases from J, with 6 bases in between. Looked up from germline, CDR1 is LGHNA and CDR2 is YSLEER. CDR3 sequence: CASSQDRTYGYTF. Written as DNA, the CDR3 is TGCGCCAGCAGCCAAGACAGGACCTATGGCTACACCTTC.

The genes are TRBV7-2 and TRBJ1-2; D is uncertain. Trimming removed 1 base from V and 2 bases from J, with 5 bases in between. CDR1 and CDR2 from the germline V gene are SGHTA and FQGNSA. There are 13 residues in the CDR3. This CDR3 reads CASSLGVNYGYTF. The CDR3 DNA is TGTGCCAGCAGCTTAGGGGTCAACTATGGCTACACCTTC. The full variable domain, in which reference TRBV7-2 and TRBJ1-2 provide the parts outside the CDR3, is GAGVSQSPSNKVTEKGKDVELRCDPISGHTALYWYRQSLGQGLEFLIYFQGNSAPDKSGLPSDRFSAERTGGSVSTLTIQRTQQEDSAVYLCASSLGVNYGYTFGSGTRLTVV.

The rearrangement links TRBV28 to TRBJ2-3; 7 bases match TRBD2. Germline trimming cut 4 bases from V and 0 bases from J; bases unmatched to any gene: 4. The germline V gene encodes CDR1 MDHEN and CDR2 SYDVKM. The CDR3 has 15 amino acids. The CDR3 is CASSSGGDSTDTQYF. The CDR3 DNA reads as TGTGCCAGCAGTTCGGGGGGAGACAGCACAGATACGCAGTATTTT.

This chain connects TRBV5-1 to TRBJ2-7; 10 nucleotides match TRBD1. Germline values: CDR1 SGHRS, CDR2 YFSETQ. The ends lost 4 bases at V and 3 bases at J; junction bases unmatched: 4. There are 14 residues in the CDR3. CDR3 coding DNA: TGCGCCAGCAGCCTGGACAGGGGGGGCTACGAGCAGTACTTC. This encodes CASSLDRGGYEQYF.

V gene TRBV5-1 combines with J gene TRBJ2-7; TRBD1 matches 8 bases. The J segment lost 3 bases and the V segment lost 0 bases, leaving 5 bases of the junction unmatched. The CDR3 totals 15 residues. Germline lookup yields CDR1 SGHRS and CDR2 YFSETQ. The CDR3 is CASSLVTGAFYEQYF. The CDR3 coding sequence is TGCGCCAGCAGCTTGGTGACAGGGGCTTTCTACGAGCAGTACTTC.

This chain uses TRBV10-3 with TRBJ1-1; the D gene is possibly TRBD1 (5 bases). V lost 0 bases and J lost 2, with 10 bases in between. Germline assignment: CDR1 ENHRY and CDR2 SYGVKD. The CDR3 is made up of 15 amino acids. The CDR3 coding sequence is TGTGCCATCAGTGAGTCCCCGACAGTTAACACTGAAGCTTTCTTT. It is translated as CAISESPTVNTEAFF.

The rearrangement uses TRBV7-2 and TRBJ1-2; D ambiguous. CDR3 length: 15 amino acids. Germline V gene lookup returns CDR1 SGHTA and CDR2 FQGNSA. Trimming took off 5 bases at V and 4 bases at J, with 17 bases between the two ends. The chain's CDR3 is CASSHEQRTLYGYTF. CDR3 DNA: TGTGCCAGCAGCCACGAACAGCGGACTCTCTATGGCTACACCTTC.

Only one count was recorded for this clone. CDR3 loop: CASRWGGKSTEAFF. In DNA form, the CDR3 reads TGTGCCAGTAGATGGGGGGGGAAGAGCACTGAAGCTTTCTTT. The chain links TRBV2 to TRBJ1-1, with D possibly TRBD1 on 5 matching bases. Germline V CDR1 and CDR2: SNHLY, FYNNEI. V was trimmed by 9 bases and J by 4 bases, leaving 18 bases between them. The CDR3 totals 14 residues.

This chain connects TRBV9 to TRBJ2-5; the D gene is possibly TRBD2 (6 bases). CDR1 and CDR2 (germline): SGDLS, YYNGEE. CDR3 size: 13 residues. V was clipped by 0 bases and J by 5 bases, with 8 bases between them. The CDR3 nucleotides are TGTGCCAGCAGCGTAGGACTAGGGGAGACCCAGTACTTC. This codes for CASSVGLGETQYF. Using reference TRBV9 and TRBJ2-5 for the parts outside the CDR3, the full variable domain is DSGVTQTPKHLITATGQRVTLRCSPRSGDLSVYWYQQSLDQGLQFLIQYYNGEERAKGNILERFSAQQFPDLHSELNLSSLELGDSALYFCASSVGLGETQYFGPGTRLLVL.

This clone has a handful of counts. The chain recombines TRBV7-8 with TRBJ1-4; D remains ambiguous. V lost 2 bases and J lost 8, with 18 bases in between. The CDR3 runs to 16 residues. Germline loops: CDR1 SGHVS, CDR2 FQNEAQ. Written as DNA, the CDR3 is TGTGCCAGCAGCTTAAGGACGGCGGGGTTTCAGGAAAAACTGTTTTTT. Encoded protein: CASSLRTAGFQEKLFF.

V and J are TRBV7-7 and TRBJ1-5, with D maybe TRBD1 (5 bases). CDR1 is SSHAT, CDR2 FNYEAQ, per germline (reference sequence). This CDR3 is 16 amino acids long. CDR3: CATSPLTANSNQPQHF. CDR3 in DNA: TGTGCTACCAGCCCTCTGACAGCAAATAGCAATCAGCCCCAGCATTTT.

The V call is TRBV28, the J call TRBJ2-7; D is undetermined. Germline V gene sequence: CDR1 MDHEN, CDR2 SYDVKM. Trimming left V 4 bases short and J 7 bases short, with 11 bases between. The CDR3 covers 12 residues. CDR3 protein: CASSWNLGEQYF. The CDR3 DNA is TGTGCCAGCAGTTGGAATCTGGGGGAGCAGTACTTC. Based on the CDR3 plus reference TRBV28 and TRBJ2-7, the full variable domain is DVKVTQSSRYLVKRTGEKVFLECVQDMDHENMFWYRQDPGLGLRLIYFSYDVKMKEKGDIPEGYSVSREKKERFSLILESASTNQTSMYLCASSWNLGEQYFGPGTRLTVT.

CDR3 protein: CSVVKLAGGPVAYEQYF. CDR3 nucleotides: TGCAGCGTGGTCAAACTAGCGGGGGGGCCGGTAGCCTACGAGCAGTACTTC. This chain uses TRBV29-1 with TRBJ2-7; TRBD2 aligns across 13 bases. The ends lost 6 bases at V and 2 bases at J; junction bases unmatched: 13. The CDR3 extends over 17 amino acids. Germline V gives CDR1 SQVTM, CDR2 ANQGSEA.

With respect to this clone: Within the sample, other DNA sequences also encode this same CDR3. The V call is TRBV19, the J call TRBJ1-3; the D is unclear. Germline CDR1 LNHDA, CDR2 SQIVND (reference sequence). V was trimmed by 7 bases and J by 0 bases, leaving 10 bases between them. The CDR3 has 14 residues. CDR3: CASTRDSSGNTIYF. Here the CDR3 DNA reads TGTGCCAGTACGAGAGACTCCTCTGGAAACACCATATATTTT.

The chain uses TRBV30 and TRBJ1-2, with 8 bases lining up with TRBD1. The CDR3 length is 13 residues. The J segment lost 7 bases and the V segment lost 2 bases, leaving 6 bases of the junction unmatched. Germline loops: CDR1 GTSNPN, CDR2 SVGIG (reference sequence). This CDR3 reads CAWSKTGAGGYTF. The CDR3 DNA sequence: TGTGCCTGGAGTAAGACAGGGGCCGGTGGCTACACCTTC.

J is TRBJ2-3 and V is TRBV4-1; TRBD1 might be the D (6 bases). The germline CDR1 and CDR2 sequences are MGHRA and YSYEKL. Trimming shortened V by 4 bases and J by 1 base, and 12 bases separated the two germline ends. This CDR3 comprises 15 residues. CDR3 protein: CASSRQEAGTDTQYF. DNA of the CDR3: TGCGCCAGCAGCCGACAGGAGGCCGGCACAGATACGCAGTATTTT.

This clone came up a few times. This chain uses TRBV7-7 with TRBJ1-4; tentative D call: TRBD1 (5 bases). CDR3 length equals 14 residues. In germline, CDR1 is SSHAT, CDR2 FNYEAQ (reference sequence). V gave up 4 bases and J gave up 5 bases, with 11 bases separating them. DNA of the CDR3: TGTGCCAGCAGCTCCGGGACGGCGAATGAAAAACTGTTTTTT. It encodes CASSSGTANEKLFF.

As for this clone: Germline is not matched at one junction end, which may reflect a read error. The V gene is TRBV19, the J gene TRBJ1-5, with 8 nucleotides matching TRBD1. The CDR3 loop spans 20 amino acids. Looked up from germline, CDR1 is LNHDA and CDR2 is SQIVND (reference sequence). The CDR3 reads CASSLDRGTGSRGGNQPQHF. Here the CDR3 DNA reads TGTGCCAGTAGTTTAGACAGGGGAACCGGGTCTAGAGGCGGCAATCAGCCCCAGCATTTT.

J is TRBJ2-6 and V is TRBV30; D gene uncertain. V was trimmed by 5 bases and J by 0 bases, leaving 8 bases between them. Germline V gene data show CDR1 as GTSNPN and CDR2 as SVGIG (reference sequence). The length of the CDR3 is 14 residues. This CDR3 is CAWVPNSGANVLTF. The DNA of the CDR3 is TGTGCCTGGGTACCGAACTCTGGGGCCAACGTCCTGACTTTC.

The count of this clone is one. This rearrangement joins TRBV5-6 to TRBJ2-2; D might be TRBD2 (5 bases). CDR1 SGHDT and CDR2 YYEEEE come from the germline V gene. CDR3 length equals 15 residues. The V end lost 0 bases, the J end lost 3 bases, and 9 bases lay between the germline ends. This CDR3 is CASSLERGYTGELFF. For the CDR3, the DNA is TGTGCCAGCAGCTTGGAGCGAGGGTACACCGGGGAGCTGTTTTTT.

The chain uses TRBV6-5 and TRBJ1-1; D is uncertain. CDR3 length equals 14 residues. Trimming pared 11 bases from V and 4 bases from J, leaving 20 bases between. The germline CDR1 and CDR2 sequences are MNHEY and SVGAGI. Here the CDR3 DNA reads TGTGCCTCGCGAAATTCGTGGACGGGCACTGAAGCTTTCTTT. As protein: CASRNSWTGTEAFF.

This CDR3 is CSVEVAGGGSETQYF. DNA of the CDR3: TGCAGCGTTGAAGTAGCTGGGGGAGGGAGTGAGACCCAGTACTTC. The chain links TRBV29-1 to TRBJ2-5, with TRBD2 matching over 7 bases. Looked up from germline, CDR1 is SQVTM and CDR2 is ANQGSEA. J gave up 5 bases and V 1 base, and 10 bases lay outside the gene matches. CDR3 length: 15 residues.

This chain links TRBV6-5 with TRBJ1-1; possibly TRBD1 for D (6 bases). From germline, CDR1 is MNHEY and CDR2 SVGAGI. V lost 5 bases, J lost 11 bases, and 18 bases lay in between. CDR3 length equals 13 residues. In DNA, the CDR3 is TGTGCCAGCAGTGACCTTGGACAGCCTATGGCTTTCTTT. Its translation: CASSDLGQPMAFF.

This rearrangement joins TRBV2 to TRBJ2-7; D possibly corresponds to TRBD2 (5 bases). CDR1 is SNHLY, CDR2 FYNNEI, per germline. This CDR3 region has 15 residues. V lost 5 bases and J 1 base, leaving 15 bases between the germline ends. CDR3 sequence reads: CASSPTRASSYEQYF. CDR3 sequence (DNA): TGTGCCAGCAGTCCGACGAGGGCGAGTTCCTACGAGCAGTACTTC. The full variable domain, its missing parts supplied by reference TRBV2 and TRBJ2-7, is EPEVTQTPSHQVTQMGQEVILRCVPISNHLYFYWYRQILGQKVEFLVSFYNNEISEKSEIFDDQFSVERPDGSNFTLKIRSTKLEDSAMYFCASSPTRASSYEQYFGPGTRLTVT.

The genes are TRBV30 and TRBJ1-2; a possible D gene is TRBD1 (5 bases). Looked up from germline, CDR1 is GTSNPN and CDR2 is SVGIG (reference sequence). This CDR3 comprises 12 residues. Trimming cost V 3 bases and J 3 bases, with 8 bases left between them. The CDR3 here is CAWSAGHYGYTF. CDR3 coding DNA: TGTGCCTGGAGCGCAGGGCACTATGGCTACACCTTC.

The chain has TRBV2 and TRBJ2-5; 7 nucleotides line up with TRBD2. The CDR3 length is 13 residues. CDR1 is SNHLY, CDR2 FYNNEI, per germline. The V segment lost 7 bases and the J segment 1 base; nucleotides outside the gene matches: 3. CDR3 bases: TGTGCCAGCACCGGGACTACCCAAGAGACCCAGTACTTC. Its protein product is CASTGTTQETQYF.